This passage covers 18 T cell receptor beta chains from one sample sequenced in a study of cytomegalovirus exposure and HLA in healthy donors. A multiplex PCR was run with 60 Vbeta primers and 13 Jbeta primers. Assay used: immunoSEQ multiplex PCR; TCRdb lists only in-frame clones, some missing. Found here are approximately 160,000 clones, 50% to 75% of them singletons; the top ten hold 2.5% to 3.5%. The sequenced sample consisted of PBMCs. The receptors here all came from a woman aged 25 to 39 in good health and CMV-seropositive.

The chain couples TRBV5-6 to TRBJ2-1; 14 bases agree with TRBD2. The CDR3 has 17 residues. CDR1 is SGHDT, CDR2 YYEEEE, per germline. Trimming at V came to 4 bases and at J to 8 bases, leaving 11 bases not matched to a gene. CDR3 region: CASSATGLAGVGDEQFF. CDR3 DNA sequence: TGTGCCAGCAGCGCGACGGGACTAGCGGGAGTAGGAGATGAGCAGTTCTTC.

The chain has TRBV27 and TRBJ2-1; D might be TRBD2 (6 bases). The V end lost 6 bases, the J end lost 9 bases, and 12 bases lay between the germline ends. Germline loops: CDR1 MNHEY, CDR2 SMNVEV (reference sequence). The CDR3 contains 12 residues. CDR3 DNA sequence: TGTGCCAGCAGCCTCTGGGGAGGTGAGCAGTTCTTC. Translation gives CASSLWGGEQFF.

The chain recombines TRBV7-9 with TRBJ1-1; 10 positions agree with TRBD1. V lost 6 bases, J lost 10 bases, and 5 bases stayed unmatched. Germline CDR1 and CDR2: SEHNR and FQNEAQ (reference sequence). The CDR3 is made up of 12 amino acids. CDR3 amino acids: CASSRQGAAAFF. For the CDR3, the DNA is TGTGCCAGCAGTCGACAGGGGGCCGCAGCTTTCTTT.

DNA of the CDR3: TGTGCCAGCAGCCCTAACCCGGGGACAGCCTACGAGCAGTACTTC. It yields the protein CASSPNPGTAYEQYF. The chain recombines TRBV9 with TRBJ2-7; TRBD1 matches 7 bases. This CDR3 has 15 amino acids. V shed 4 bases, J shed 2 bases, and the junction held 9 bases outside the gene matches. CDR1 is SGDLS and CDR2 is YYNGEE in the germline V gene.

The chain joins TRBV2 to TRBJ2-7, with TRBD2 matching 13 bases. Trimming removed 8 bases from V and 0 bases from J; junction bases left unmatched: 13. The CDR3 consists of 18 residues. Looked up from germline, CDR1 is SNHLY and CDR2 is FYNNEI. Written as DNA, the CDR3 is TGTGCCAGCTGGGACGGGACTAGCGGGACACTTAGCTCCTACGAGCAGTACTTC. This codes for CASWDGTSGTLSSYEQYF.

The V gene is TRBV6-5, the J gene TRBJ1-4; TRBD1 matches at 7 bases. The CDR3 runs to 14 residues. From germline, CDR1 is MNHEY and CDR2 SVGAGI. The ends lost 6 bases at V and 6 bases at J; junction bases unmatched: 7. In nucleotides, the CDR3 is TGTGCCAGCAGGAAAACGACAGGGTATGAAAAACTGTTTTTT. Translation: CASRKTTGYEKLFF.

The chain joins TRBV29-1 to TRBJ1-1, with D tentatively TRBD1 (5 bases). CDR1 and CDR2 (germline): SQVTM, ANQGSEA. Trimming removed 6 bases from V and 1 base from J, with 9 bases in between. The CDR3 is 12 amino acids. The CDR3 spells CSVGAPNTEAFF. The CDR3 DNA reads TGCAGCGTAGGGGCCCCGAACACTGAAGCTTTCTTT.

The chain recombines TRBV7-2 with TRBJ2-2, with D unresolved. Germline loops: CDR1 SGHTA, CDR2 FQGNSA. This CDR3 has 16 residues. Trimming took 3 bases from V and 1 from J, leaving 12 bases between them. This chain's CDR3 is CASSFTRVRNTGELFF. The CDR3, as DNA: TGTGCCAGCAGCTTCACCCGGGTCCGGAACACCGGGGAGCTGTTTTTT.

V and J are TRBV10-2 and TRBJ1-4; weak D call: TRBD1 (5 bases). The CDR3 length is 13 residues. Germline V gives CDR1 WSHSY, CDR2 SAAADI. Trimming removed 6 bases from V and 4 bases from J, with 9 bases in between. The CDR3 nucleotides read TGCGCCAGCAGCCTCGACAGTAATGAAAAACTGTTTTTT. As protein: CASSLDSNEKLFF.

The rearrangement joins TRBV6-1 to TRBJ2-6; a possible D gene is TRBD1 (6 bases). V was trimmed by 1 base and J by 1 base, leaving 8 bases between them. CDR1 and CDR2 (germline): MNHNS, SASEGT. The CDR3 contains 16 residues. CDR3 nucleotides: TGTGCCAGCAGTGAAGGCACAGGGTCTGGGGCCAACGTCCTGACTTTC. Protein: CASSEGTGSGANVLTF.

The chain carries TRBV5-4 and TRBJ2-1; 8 nucleotides match TRBD1. V trimming: 3 bases; J trimming: 10 bases; junction bases outside the gene matches: 15. Per the germline V gene, CDR1 is SGHNT and CDR2 is YYREEE (reference sequence). The CDR3 extends over 16 amino acids. For the CDR3, the DNA is TGTGCCAGCAGCTGGCCCGGGACAGGTAACTACAGAGAGCAGTTCTTC. Amino acid sequence: CASSWPGTGNYREQFF.

The gene calls are TRBV7-3 and TRBJ1-1; TRBD1 matches at 9 bases. Germline V gene lookup returns CDR1 SGHTA and CDR2 FQGTGA. The CDR3 extends over 13 amino acids. The junction had 9 bases not matched to a gene; V was cut back by 5 bases and J by 11 bases. The CDR3 spells CASSPRTGEDAFF. The CDR3 DNA is TGTGCCAGCAGCCCAAGGACAGGGGAAGATGCTTTCTTT.

CDR3 residues: CASSPGLVGNEQFF. The CDR3 DNA reads as TGTGCCAGCTCACCGGGACTAGTGGGAAATGAGCAGTTCTTC. This chain connects TRBV18 to TRBJ2-1; TRBD2 matches 8 bases. This CDR3 spans 14 amino acids. Germline-derived CDR1 and CDR2 are KGHSH and LQKENI. Trimming took 3 bases from V and 7 from J; bases not matched to a gene: 5.

The genes are TRBV7-2 and TRBJ2-5; unclear D gene. Germline CDR1 reads SGHTA; CDR2 reads FQGNSA. CDR3 length: 15 residues. Trimming stripped 0 bases from V and 2 bases from J, with 10 bases between. CDR3 DNA: TGTGCCAGCAGCTTAGCGCTCCTGCTACAAGAGACCCAGTACTTC. Encoded protein: CASSLALLLQETQYF.

The chain recombines TRBV6-4 with TRBJ2-7; D is unclear. In germline, CDR1 is MRHNA, CDR2 SNTAGT. The CDR3 consists of 16 residues. Trimming took off 5 bases at V and 0 bases at J, with 17 bases between the two ends. The CDR3 DNA sequence: TGTGCCAGCAGTCCTATTTTGACACCTAACTCCTACGAGCAGTACTTC. It encodes CASSPILTPNSYEQYF.

The chain employs TRBV28 and TRBJ1-5; D is uncertain. Trimming pared 4 bases from V and 9 bases from J, leaving 13 bases between. Germline loops: CDR1 MDHEN, CDR2 SYDVKM. The length of the CDR3 is 13 residues. The DNA of the CDR3 is TGTGCCAGCAGTTCCTCCTCTCGAGGGCCCCAGCATTTT. It is translated as CASSSSSRGPQHF.

The chain is built from TRBV15 and TRBJ2-3; TRBD2 is a possible D gene (6 bases). V lost 6 bases, J lost 2 bases, and 18 bases lay in between. Germline CDR1 is LNHNV and CDR2 is YYDKDF (reference sequence). The CDR3 length is 16 residues. CDR3 DNA: TGTGCCACCAGGAAGGCGGACGGAGGGACCACAGATACGCAGTATTTT. Protein sequence: CATRKADGGTTDTQYF. Full variable domain (missing parts from reference TRBV15 and TRBJ2-3): DAMVIQNPRYQVTQFGKPVTLSCSQTLNHNVMYWYQQKSSQAPKLLFHYYDKDFNNEADTPDNFQSRRPNTSFCFLDIRSPGLGDTAMYLCATRKADGGTTDTQYFGPGTRLTVL.

This clone was picked up a small number of times. The V gene is TRBV5-4, the J gene TRBJ1-1; D gene uncertain. Between the trimmed V and J ends, which lost 4 bases and 4 bases, there was a span of 20 bases. CDR1 and CDR2 (germline): SGHNT, YYREEE (reference sequence). This CDR3 has 16 residues. For the CDR3, the DNA is TGTGCCAGCAGCCCCCGTGAGCGGGCCGCAGGCACTGAAGCTTTCTTT. Translating it yields CASSPRERAAGTEAFF. The variable domain in full, with the rest retrieved from reference TRBV5-4 and TRBJ1-1, is ETGVTQSPTHLIKTRGQQVTLRCSSQSGHNTVSWYQQALGQGPQFIFQYYREEENGRGNFPPRFSGLQFPNYSSELNVNALELDDSALYLCASSPRERAAGTEAFFGQGTRLTVV.